The 15 T cell receptor beta chains below all came from one sample that was sequenced in a study of CD8 T cells in ankylosing spondylitis. No antigen has been identified for these receptors. Study-level points and caveats: A TCR beta motif made of several highly homologous variants seemed typical of ankylosing spondylitis blood.

A single record per CDR3 protein comes from TCRdb applying MiXCR to the 5' RACE reads. The profile covers some 240,000 distinct CDR3 sequences, with around 7.9% appearing a single time and 12% to 15% taken by the ten largest. Sequencing was performed on blood, either unsorted or a sorted T cell fraction (not recorded which). These receptors all stem from a male donor with ankylosing spondylitis.

Ten or more counts support this clonotype. The V gene is TRBV12-3 or TRBV12-4, the J gene TRBJ1-5; 8 positions agree with TRBD1. This CDR3 comprises 16 residues. J was trimmed by 7 bases and V by 5 bases; bases with no gene match: 13. CDR3 sequence: CASSRPDREIGQPQHF. The CDR3 nucleotides read TGTGCCAGCAGTCGCCCGGACAGGGAGATTGGGCAGCCCCAGCATTTT.

This clonotype was picked up many times. The genes are TRBV7-9 and TRBJ2-5, with D uncertain. Germline assignment: CDR1 SEHNR and CDR2 FQNEAQ (reference sequence). This CDR3 is 11 amino acids long. Deletions cut 3 bases from V and 1 base from J, with 0 bases between. The CDR3 spells CASSFQETQYF. The CDR3 coding sequence is TGTGCCAGCAGCTTCCAAGAGACCCAGTACTTC.

J is TRBJ2-1 and V is TRBV7-9, with unresolved D. Germline V gene lookup returns CDR1 SEHNR and CDR2 FQNEAQ (reference sequence). V lost 2 bases and J lost 12, with 11 bases in between. The CDR3 totals 12 residues. The CDR3 region has the DNA TGTGCCAGCAGCTTATTCGAGTTAGGGCAGTTCTTC. This gives the protein CASSLFELGQFF. The full variable domain, with the rest looked up from reference TRBV7-9 and TRBJ2-1, is DTGVSQNPRHKITKRGQNVTFRCDPISEHNRLYWYRQTLGQGPEFLTYFQNEAQLEKSRLLSDRFSAERPKGSFSTLEIQRTEQGDSAMYLCASSLFELGQFFGPGTRLTVL.

The table lists this clonotype with many counts. This chain connects TRBV4-2 to TRBJ1-2; TRBD1 agrees at 10 bases. V dropped 4 bases and J dropped 0; count of bases not matched to a gene: 2. CDR1 and CDR2 from the germline V gene are LGHNA and YNFKEQ. The CDR3 has 15 amino acids. The CDR3 sequence is CASSRGQGTNYGYTF. CDR3 nucleotide sequence: TGTGCCAGCAGCCGGGGACAGGGGACTAACTATGGCTACACCTTC.

This clonotype has at least ten counts. The chain carries TRBV27 and TRBJ2-1; tentatively, D is TRBD1 (6 bases). The CDR3 extends over 16 amino acids. The V end was cut by 5 bases, the J end by 8 bases, with 22 bases between. The germline gives CDR1 MNHEY, CDR2 SMNVEV (reference sequence). CDR3 sequence (DNA): TGTGCCAGCAGTCTTTCTAATGAGGGGGTCTTTGATGAGCAGTTCTTC. It translates to CASSLSNEGVFDEQFF.

This clonotype was observed at least ten times. This chain links TRBV7-8 with TRBJ2-2, with 10 nucleotides matching TRBD1. The CDR3 totals 18 residues. Germline assignment: CDR1 SGHVS and CDR2 FQNEAQ. J gave up 4 bases and V 3 bases, and 11 bases lay outside the gene matches. Written as DNA, the CDR3 is TGTGCCAGCAGCTTGGCAGCCGGGACAGGGGTGGTCACCGGGGAGCTGTTTTTT. It yields the protein CASSLAAGTGVVTGELFF.

In this sample, this clonotype turned up many times. V is TRBV20-1 and J is TRBJ2-1; 9 bases match TRBD2. CDR3 size: 15 residues. Germline V gene data show CDR1 as DFQATT and CDR2 as SNEGSKA (reference sequence). V was pared by 5 bases and J by 0 bases, with 5 bases of the junction left unmatched. CDR3 region: CSAAHSGSSYNEQFF. CDR3 DNA sequence: TGCAGTGCTGCTCATAGCGGGAGCTCCTACAATGAGCAGTTCTTC.

The chain recombines TRBV7-2 with TRBJ2-7; D unclear. Germline CDR1 is SGHTA and CDR2 is FQGNSA. Trimming left V 4 bases short and J 3 bases short, with 10 bases between. The CDR3 runs 13 residues. The CDR3 DNA reads TGTGCCAGCAGCTCCCCGACATTCTACGAGCAGTACTTC. It translates to CASSSPTFYEQYF.

This clonotype appeared many times. The CDR3 loop is CASSLEDRAGNEQYF. The CDR3 DNA is TGTGCCAGCAGCTTAGAGGACAGGGCGGGGAACGAGCAGTACTTC. V is TRBV7-9 and J is TRBJ2-7; the match to TRBD1 covers 8 bases. CDR1 SEHNR and CDR2 FQNEAQ come from the germline V gene (reference sequence). The trim removed 1 base at V and 5 bases at J, leaving 7 bases unmatched. The CDR3 is made up of 15 amino acids.

This clonotype was observed a few times. The DNA of the CDR3 is TGTGCCAGTAGTTTCGAGACTAGCGGGAGGGCCAAGTTCTTC. Translated, it gives CASSFETSGRAKFF. The chain uses TRBV19 and TRBJ2-1; 14 positions match TRBD2. With 5 bases clipped from V and 14 bases from J, the junction kept 8 bases outside the gene matches. From germline, CDR1 is LNHDA and CDR2 SQIVND (reference sequence). The CDR3 loop spans 14 amino acids.

The genes are TRBV20-1 and TRBJ2-3, with a weak D call TRBD2 (5 bases). Germline V gene sequence: CDR1 DFQATT, CDR2 SNEGSKA (reference sequence). The V end was cut by 5 bases, the J end by 0 bases, with 18 bases between. This CDR3 is 16 amino acids long. The CDR3 sequence: CSALALQQVSTDTQYF. In DNA, the CDR3 is TGCAGTGCTCTAGCCCTCCAGCAGGTGAGCACAGATACGCAGTATTTT.

This clonotype was counted between two and nine times. This sequence joins TRBV7-2 and TRBJ2-7; D is perhaps TRBD1 (6 bases). V lost 0 bases, J lost 4 bases, and 13 bases lay in between. The CDR3 has 15 residues. Germline V lookup: CDR1 SGHTA, CDR2 FQGNSA. In DNA form, the CDR3 reads TGTGCCAGCAGCTTAGCGCCCTGGGGGCCTTACGAGCAGTACTTC. Translating it yields CASSLAPWGPYEQYF.

This chain uses TRBV20-1 with TRBJ1-1; possibly TRBD1 for D (5 bases). The CDR3 is 11 residues long. Trimming shortened V by 6 bases and J by 6 bases, and 11 bases separated the two germline ends. Germline V lookup: CDR1 DFQATT, CDR2 SNEGSKA (reference sequence). CDR3 sequence: CSAPRGAEAFF. The CDR3 nucleotides read TGCAGTGCCCCAAGGGGAGCTGAAGCTTTCTTT.

Ten or more counts support this clonotype. The chain joins TRBV19 to TRBJ1-2; no firm D call. Trimming cost V 7 bases and J 1 base, with 16 bases left between them. From germline, CDR1 is LNHDA and CDR2 SQIVND (reference sequence). The CDR3 loop spans 15 amino acids. CDR3 residues: CASTMDLEFNYGYTF. CDR3 DNA: TGTGCCAGTACCATGGACCTGGAGTTTAACTATGGCTACACCTTC.

In this sample, this clonotype turned up a few times. The chain uses TRBV7-6 and TRBJ2-1, with 9 bases identical to TRBD2. The germline V gene encodes CDR1 SGHVS and CDR2 FNYEAQ. The CDR3 totals 18 residues. V trimming: 4 bases; J trimming: 0 bases; junction bases outside the gene matches: 10. This CDR3 reads CASSSPGDSGSSYNEQFF. DNA of the CDR3: TGTGCCAGCAGCTCCCCGGGGGATAGCGGGAGCTCCTACAATGAGCAGTTCTTC.